Listed here are 10 T cell receptor beta chains from one sample, sequenced in a study of blood T cell repertoires in COVID-19 (dated by TCRdb to about 2020). Libraries came from the immunoSEQ multiplex PCR assay. Entries here come from immuneACCESS through TCRdb and include only in-frame sequences with V and J called. Some clones fail to appear in such tables; in the studies checked, an unresolved V gene covers under half of the shortfall, and the cause of the remainder is unknown. The sample records about 220,000 clones, 82% of which are singletons. Under 3.5% of the sample is taken by the ten largest. Sequenced sample: PBMCs or T cells enriched from blood (not recorded which). The receptor set was obtained from a woman aged 55-69 years who had recovered from COVID-19.

The V and J genes are TRBV12-3 or TRBV12-4 and TRBJ1-2; 7 bases align to TRBD1. V lost 6 bases, J lost 7 bases, and 8 bases stayed unmatched. The CDR3 totals 13 residues. CDR3 DNA sequence: TGTGCCAGCAGCTATACAGGGGATAGTGGCTACACCTTC. It codes for CASSYTGDSGYTF.

The chain has TRBV5-6 and TRBJ1-4; no firm D call. The V and J ends lost 0 bases and 7 bases respectively, with 19 bases between them. Germline V gene sequence: CDR1 SGHDT, CDR2 YYEEEE. The CDR3 runs to 17 residues. The DNA of the CDR3 is TGTGCCAGCAGCTTGGTAGGTGAAGCCGGCGGAGGTGAAAAACTGTTTTTT. This codes for CASSLVGEAGGGEKLFF.

The J gene is TRBJ1-3, the V gene TRBV5-6; D is possibly TRBD1 (5 bases). The germline CDR1 and CDR2 sequences are SGHDT and YYEEEE. The ends were cut back, 2 bases at V and 2 bases at J, with 14 bases in the middle. The CDR3 length is 16 residues. The CDR3 sequence is CASSFPRDRPGNTIYF. The CDR3 DNA reads TGTGCCAGCAGCTTCCCCCGCGACAGACCTGGAAACACCATATATTTT. The entire variable domain, with the rest obtained from reference TRBV5-6 and TRBJ1-3, is as follows: DAGVTQSPTHLIKTRGQQVTLRCSPKSGHDTVSWYQQALGQGPQFIFQYYEEEERQRGNFPDRFSGHQFPNYSSELNVNALLLGDSALYLCASSFPRDRPGNTIYFGEGSWLTVV.

The gene calls are TRBV4-2 and TRBJ1-2, with D maybe TRBD1 (5 bases). Trimming removed 0 bases from V and 2 bases from J, with 16 bases in between. The CDR3 is 17 amino acids. Germline lookup yields CDR1 LGHNA and CDR2 YNFKEQ. The chain's CDR3 is CASSQDPDPGLNYGYTF. The CDR3 bases are TGTGCCAGCAGCCAAGATCCGGATCCAGGGCTCAACTATGGCTACACCTTC.

The J gene is TRBJ1-4, the V gene TRBV2; 7 positions agree with TRBD1. The germline V gene has CDR1 SNHLY and CDR2 FYNNEI. Trimming took 7 bases from V and 0 from J; bases not matched to a gene: 2. The CDR3 spans 14 residues. The CDR3 coding sequence is TGTGCCAGCAACAGGGGTTCAACTAATGAAAAACTGTTTTTT. As protein: CASNRGSTNEKLFF.

The chain employs TRBV25-1 and TRBJ2-1, with unresolved D. V was shortened by 0 bases and J by 5 bases, with 5 bases between the two germline ends. Germline CDR1 and CDR2: MGHDK and SYGVNS. This CDR3 is 13 amino acids long. For the CDR3, the DNA is TGTGCCAGCAGTGAATACTACGACAATGAGCAGTTCTTC. This encodes CASSEYYDNEQFF. The complete variable domain, with remaining parts taken from reference TRBV25-1 and TRBJ2-1, reads EADIYQTPRYLVIGTGKKITLECSQTMGHDKMYWYQQDPGMELHLIHYSYGVNSTEKGDLSSESTVSRIRTEHFPLTLESARPSHTSQYLCASSEYYDNEQFFGPGTRLTVL.

The chain recombines TRBV5-1 with TRBJ1-5, with TRBD1 matching 10 bases. Germline values: CDR1 SGHRS, CDR2 YFSETQ. The V segment lost 4 bases and the J segment 6 bases; nucleotides outside the gene matches: 7. The CDR3 has 15 residues. The CDR3 DNA reads as TGCGCCAGCAGCCCCCGGACAGGGGGGAGTCAGCCCCAGCATTTT. This sequence encodes CASSPRTGGSQPQHF.

V gene TRBV6-5 combines with J gene TRBJ1-2; possibly TRBD1 for D (5 bases). Germline V lookup: CDR1 MNHEY, CDR2 SVGAGI. The CDR3 length is 13 residues. The germline V and J ends were trimmed by 2 bases and 3 bases, with 7 bases remaining between them. CDR3 loop: CASSYDSYYGYTF. For the CDR3, the DNA is TGTGCCAGCAGTTACGACAGCTACTATGGCTACACCTTC.

The table lists this clone with a count of one. The chain is built from TRBV7-8 and TRBJ1-3; 7 bases map to TRBD1. This CDR3 is 14 amino acids long. Per germline, CDR1 SGHVS and CDR2 FQNEAQ. The V gene end was trimmed by 5 bases and the J gene end by 1 base; junction bases not matched to a gene: 2. The CDR3 DNA sequence: TGTGCCAGCAGCCGGACAGGTTCTGGAAACACCATATATTTT. Protein sequence: CASSRTGSGNTIYF.

This sequence joins TRBV4-3 and TRBJ2-7, with D tentatively TRBD1 (6 bases). The germline V and J ends were trimmed by 4 bases and 0 bases, with 16 bases remaining between them. Germline loops: CDR1 LGHNA, CDR2 YSLEER. The CDR3 length is 16 residues. The CDR3 protein is CASSRSQDRSSYEQYF. CDR3 nucleotides: TGCGCCAGCAGCCGCAGCCAGGACAGATCCTCCTACGAGCAGTACTTC.